This T cell receptor beta chain was captured by sequencing in a study of blood T cells in healthy people across ages. In germline, CDR1 is MGHRA, CDR2 YSYEKL. CDR3 size: 20 residues. On this clonotype itself: A read error may produce the germline difference seen at one junction end.

Alongside a J-beta primer mix, a sample-barcoded 5' primer served in a second PCR lasting 7 to 11 cycles. TCRdb re-analysed the 5' RACE reads in MiXCR, keeping a single row per CDR3 protein. This sample carries fewer than 950,000 distinct CDR3 sequences, about 34% of them seen once, and the ten largest clones take under 15%. Samples each yielded at least 6 micrograms of total RNA. The specimen sequenced was blood. V gene TRBV4-1 combines with J gene TRBJ2-3; D might be TRBD1 (7 bases). The clonotype comes from a man aged 18 to 30 in good health. CDR3 residues: CASSQDGPPGGGSSTETQYF. For the CDR3, the DNA is TGCGCCAGCAGCCAAGATGGCCCCCCTGGAGGGGGCAGTAGCACAGAGACGCAGTATTTT.